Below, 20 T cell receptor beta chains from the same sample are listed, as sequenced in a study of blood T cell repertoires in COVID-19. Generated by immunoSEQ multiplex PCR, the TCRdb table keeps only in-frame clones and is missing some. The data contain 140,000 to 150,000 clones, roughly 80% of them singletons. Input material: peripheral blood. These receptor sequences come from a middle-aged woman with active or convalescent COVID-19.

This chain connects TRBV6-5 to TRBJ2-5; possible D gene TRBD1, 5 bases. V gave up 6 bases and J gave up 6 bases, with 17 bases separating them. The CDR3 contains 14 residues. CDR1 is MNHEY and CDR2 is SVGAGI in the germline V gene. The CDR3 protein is CASRTGLGLQTQYF. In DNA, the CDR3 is TGTGCCAGCAGAACAGGCCTAGGGCTTCAGACCCAGTACTTC.

The CDR3 bases are TGCGCCAGCAGCCCACGACAACCTGGATCCTACGAGCAGTACTTC. Residues: CASSPRQPGSYEQYF. The chain employs TRBV5-1 and TRBJ2-7; D is ambiguous. The CDR3 is made up of 15 amino acids. Germline CDR1 and CDR2: SGHRS and YFSETQ. The V gene lost 4 bases and the J gene lost 1 base, with 15 bases spanning the gap.

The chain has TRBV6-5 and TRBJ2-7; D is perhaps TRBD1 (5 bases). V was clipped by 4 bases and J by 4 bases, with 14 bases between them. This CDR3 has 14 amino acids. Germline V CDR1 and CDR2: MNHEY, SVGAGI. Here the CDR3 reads CASSSSKGFYEQYF. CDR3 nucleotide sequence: TGTGCCAGCAGTTCCTCGAAGGGGTTTTACGAGCAGTACTTC.

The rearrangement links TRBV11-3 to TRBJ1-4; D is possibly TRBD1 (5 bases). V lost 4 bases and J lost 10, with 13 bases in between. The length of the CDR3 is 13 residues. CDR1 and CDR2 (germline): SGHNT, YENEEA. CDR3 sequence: CASSSGTRGKLFF. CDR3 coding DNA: TGTGCCAGCAGCTCCGGGACGCGGGGAAAACTGTTTTTT. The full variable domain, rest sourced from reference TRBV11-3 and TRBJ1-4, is EAGVVQSPRYKIIEKKQPVAFWCNPISGHNTLYWYLQNLGQGPELLIRYENEEAVDDSQLPKDRFSAERLKGVDSTLKIQPAELGDSAVYLCASSSGTRGKLFFGSGTQLSVL.

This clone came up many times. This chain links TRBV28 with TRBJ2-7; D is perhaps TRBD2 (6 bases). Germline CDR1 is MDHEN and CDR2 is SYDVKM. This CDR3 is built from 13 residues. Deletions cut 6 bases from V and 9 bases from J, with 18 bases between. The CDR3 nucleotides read TGTGCCAGCAGGCTCCGGGACTCAACAAGGCAGTACTTC. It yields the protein CASRLRDSTRQYF.

The CDR3 loop reads CASSSDDNRAPLHF. CDR3 sequence (DNA): TGTGCCAGCAGCTCGGACGACAACAGGGCACCCCTCCACTTT. The rearrangement joins TRBV9 to TRBJ1-6, with TRBD1 as a possible D gene (6 bases). This CDR3 is built from 14 residues. The V and J ends lost 4 bases and 11 bases respectively, with 16 bases between them. Germline V gene lookup returns CDR1 SGDLS and CDR2 YYNGEE.

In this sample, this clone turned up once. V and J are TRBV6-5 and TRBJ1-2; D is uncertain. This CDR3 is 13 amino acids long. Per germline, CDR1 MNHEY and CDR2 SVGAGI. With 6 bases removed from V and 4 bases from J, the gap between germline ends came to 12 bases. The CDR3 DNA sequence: TGTGCCAGCAGGGATGGGCTTTTCTATGGCTACACCTTC. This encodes CASRDGLFYGYTF.

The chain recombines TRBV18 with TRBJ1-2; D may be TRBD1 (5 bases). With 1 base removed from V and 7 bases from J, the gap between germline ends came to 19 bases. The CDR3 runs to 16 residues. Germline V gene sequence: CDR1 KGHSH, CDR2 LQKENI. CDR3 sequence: CASSPLIAGISGGYTF. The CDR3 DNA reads TGTGCCAGCTCACCACTTATCGCAGGGATCTCGGGTGGCTACACCTTC. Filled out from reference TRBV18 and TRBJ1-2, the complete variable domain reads NAGVMQNPRHLVRRRGQEARLRCSPMKGHSHVYWYRQLPEEGLKFMVYLQKENIIDESGMPKERFSAEFPKEGPSILRIQQVVRGDSAAYFCASSPLIAGISGGYTFGSGTRLTVV.

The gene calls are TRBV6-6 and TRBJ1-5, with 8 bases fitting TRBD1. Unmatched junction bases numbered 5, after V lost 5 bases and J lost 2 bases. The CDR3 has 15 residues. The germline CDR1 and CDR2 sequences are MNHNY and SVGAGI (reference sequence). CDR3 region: CASSPQGQGNQPQHF. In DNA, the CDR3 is TGTGCCAGCAGTCCCCAGGGACAGGGCAATCAGCCCCAGCATTTT.

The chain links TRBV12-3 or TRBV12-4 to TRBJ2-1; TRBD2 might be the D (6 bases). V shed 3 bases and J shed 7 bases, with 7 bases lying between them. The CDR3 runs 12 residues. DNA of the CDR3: TGTGCCAGCAGTTTCGGGGGAAATGAGCAGTTCTTC. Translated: CASSFGGNEQFF.

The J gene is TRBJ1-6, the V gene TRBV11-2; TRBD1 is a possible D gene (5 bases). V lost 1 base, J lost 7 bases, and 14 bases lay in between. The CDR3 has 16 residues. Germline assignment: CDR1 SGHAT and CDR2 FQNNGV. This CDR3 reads CASSLAALRGNSPLHF. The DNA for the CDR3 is TGTGCCAGCAGCTTAGCGGCCCTTCGGGGGAATTCACCCCTCCACTTT.

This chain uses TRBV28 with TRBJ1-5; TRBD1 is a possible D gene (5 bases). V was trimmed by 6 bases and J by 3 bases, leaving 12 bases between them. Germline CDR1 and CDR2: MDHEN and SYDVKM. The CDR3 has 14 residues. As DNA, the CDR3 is TGTGCCAGCAGCTTGACAGTCCCCAATCAGCCCCAGCATTTT. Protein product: CASSLTVPNQPQHF.

The CDR3, as DNA: TGTGCCAGCATCCGTCCAGGGGGTGGCTACACCTTC. This codes for CASIRPGGGYTF. This sequence joins TRBV7-9 and TRBJ1-2; TRBD1 matches at 7 bases. This CDR3 region has 12 residues. Germline V gene data show CDR1 as SEHNR and CDR2 as FQNEAQ (reference sequence). Trimming cost V 7 bases and J 7 bases; bases outside gene matches: 6.

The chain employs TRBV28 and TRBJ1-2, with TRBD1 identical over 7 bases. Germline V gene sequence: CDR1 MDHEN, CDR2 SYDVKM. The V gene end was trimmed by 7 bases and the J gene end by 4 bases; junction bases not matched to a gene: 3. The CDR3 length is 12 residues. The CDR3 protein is CASTRQGYGYTF. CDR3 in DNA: TGTGCCAGCACCCGACAGGGCTATGGCTACACCTTC.

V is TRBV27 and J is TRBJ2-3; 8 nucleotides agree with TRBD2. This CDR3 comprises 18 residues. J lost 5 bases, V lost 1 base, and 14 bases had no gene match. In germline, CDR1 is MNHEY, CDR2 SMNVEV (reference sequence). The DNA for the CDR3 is TGTGCCAGCAGTTTATGGGGTCCAGCGGGAGAGAAGGTAGATACGCAGTATTTT. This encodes CASSLWGPAGEKVDTQYF.

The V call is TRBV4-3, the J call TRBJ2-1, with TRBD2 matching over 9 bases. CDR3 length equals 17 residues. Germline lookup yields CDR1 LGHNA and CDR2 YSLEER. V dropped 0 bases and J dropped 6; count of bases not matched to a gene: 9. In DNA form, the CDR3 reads TGCGCCAGCAGCCAAGAGGGCGGGAGGGTAGGAGGCAATGAGCAGTTCTTC. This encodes CASSQEGGRVGGNEQFF.

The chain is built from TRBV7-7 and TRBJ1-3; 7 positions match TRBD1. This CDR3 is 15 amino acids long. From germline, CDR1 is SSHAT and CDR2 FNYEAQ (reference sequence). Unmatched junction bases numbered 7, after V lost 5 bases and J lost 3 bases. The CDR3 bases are TGTGCCAGCAGCCCCGGAGGGACAGTTGGAAACACCATATATTTT. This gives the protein CASSPGGTVGNTIYF.

CDR3: CASSRRGQGISTSGSTTGKNIQYF. DNA for the CDR3: TGTGCCAGCAGTCGCCGAGGACAGGGAATCTCTACTAGCGGGTCTACCACCGGCAAAAACATTCAGTACTTC. This chain links TRBV28 with TRBJ2-4; maybe TRBD2 (9 bases). V was trimmed by 5 bases and J by 3 bases, leaving 41 bases between them. This CDR3 contains 24 residues. CDR1 MDHEN and CDR2 SYDVKM come from the germline V gene.

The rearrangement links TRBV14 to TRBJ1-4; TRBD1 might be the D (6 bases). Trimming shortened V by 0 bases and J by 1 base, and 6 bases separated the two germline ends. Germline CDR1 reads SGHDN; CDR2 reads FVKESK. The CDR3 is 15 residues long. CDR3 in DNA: TGTGCCAGCAGCCAAGACAGGGGAACTAATGAAAAACTGTTTTTT. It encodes CASSQDRGTNEKLFF.

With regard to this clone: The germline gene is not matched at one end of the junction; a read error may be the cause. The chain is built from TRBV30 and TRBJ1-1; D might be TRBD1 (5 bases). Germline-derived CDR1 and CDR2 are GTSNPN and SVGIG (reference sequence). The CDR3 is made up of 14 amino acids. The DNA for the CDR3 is TGTGCCTGGAGTGCCAACAGGTTCTCCACCACCATGGTCTTT. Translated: CAWSANRFSTTMVF.